The entry that follows covers one T cell receptor beta chain sequence. Per germline, CDR1 SGHTA and CDR2 FQGNSA. This CDR3 contains 15 residues. Trimming removed 1 base from V and 5 bases from J; junction bases left unmatched: 5. The sample originates from a study of blood T cells in healthy people across ages. A second PCR, run for about 6 to 11 cycles, used a sample-barcoded 5' primer plus a J-beta primer mix. A single record per CDR3 protein comes from TCRdb applying MiXCR to the 5' RACE reads. This table has about 800,000 distinct CDR3 sequences, nearly 60% appearing once. The sequencing input was blood. The receptor was derived from a man aged 30-40 years in good health. The chain couples TRBV7-2 to TRBJ2-1, with 7 bases aligning to TRBD1. The CDR3 sequence: CASSLVGTENNEQFF. The CDR3 bases are TGTGCCAGCAGCTTAGTCGGGACAGAAAACAATGAGCAGTTCTTC. Full variable domain (rest looked up from reference TRBV7-2 and TRBJ2-1): GAGVSQSPSNKVTEKGKDVELRCDPISGHTALYWYRQSLGQGLEFLIYFQGNSAPDKSGLPSDRFSAERTGGSVSTLTIQRTQQEDSAVYLCASSLVGTENNEQFFGPGTRLTVL.